Below, 26 T cell receptor beta chains from the same sample are listed, as sequenced in a study of CD8+ T cells in alopecia areata. Described treatment: oral pan-JAK inhibitor, 5-10 mg twice daily. Isolated RNA was reverse transcribed into cDNA used as the sequencing template. The data were produced by immunoSEQ multiplex PCR, yet TCRdb's version contains in-frame clones alone and is incomplete. The repertoire consists of 200,000 to 250,000 clones, with over 60% occurring once and the leading ten covering over 1%. Here the sequenced sample was CD4+ T cells sorted from blood, taken at approximately week 42, from a patient treated with tofacitinib. The receptor set was obtained from a human donor with alopecia areata.

This clone was seen once. This chain joins TRBV30 and TRBJ2-3, with a weak D call TRBD2 (6 bases). The germline V and J ends were trimmed by 3 bases and 3 bases, with 16 bases remaining between them. Germline CDR1 is GTSNPN and CDR2 is SVGIG (reference sequence). The CDR3 sequence is 15 residues long. This CDR3 is CAWRRRDSNTDTQYF. The DNA for the CDR3 is TGTGCCTGGAGACGACGGGACTCGAATACAGATACGCAGTATTTT.

The J gene is TRBJ2-5, the V gene TRBV2, with D maybe TRBD2 (5 bases). The CDR3 spans 12 residues. CDR1 and CDR2 (germline): SNHLY, FYNNEI. The V end was cut by 6 bases, the J end by 5 bases, with 10 bases between. The CDR3 reads CASSGEVETQYF. CDR3 coding DNA: TGTGCCAGCAGCGGGGAAGTGGAGACCCAGTACTTC.

The CDR3 is CASSLKLAGGRTNTGELFF. CDR3 in DNA: TGTGCCAGCAGCTTAAAGCTAGCGGGGGGCCGAACGAACACCGGGGAGCTGTTTTTT. The gene calls are TRBV7-2 and TRBJ2-2, with 11 bases fitting TRBD2. Trimming cost V 2 bases and J 0 bases; bases outside gene matches: 8. CDR1 SGHTA and CDR2 FQGNSA come from the germline V gene. This CDR3 has 19 residues.

This sequence joins TRBV28 and TRBJ2-2; 7 bases agree with TRBD1. The CDR3 runs to 15 residues. Losses at the gene ends were 5 bases for V and 8 bases for J; bases not matched to a gene: 11. CDR1 and CDR2 (germline): MDHEN, SYDVKM. CDR3 sequence (DNA): TGTGCCAGCAGTCCTCCCGGGACAGTTTTAGGGGAGCTGTTTTTT. Its protein product is CASSPPGTVLGELFF. Filled out from reference TRBV28 and TRBJ2-2, the complete variable domain reads DVKVTQSSRYLVKRTGEKVFLECVQDMDHENMFWYRQDPGLGLRLIYFSYDVKMKEKGDIPEGYSVSREKKERFSLILESASTNQTSMYLCASSPPGTVLGELFFGEGSRLTVL.

The J gene is TRBJ1-4, the V gene TRBV20-1; no definite D call. Germline lookup yields CDR1 DFQATT and CDR2 SNEGSKA (reference sequence). Deletions cut 0 bases from V and 7 bases from J, with 3 bases between. This CDR3 is 11 amino acids long. The CDR3 nucleotides read TGCAGTGCTAGAGAGGGTGAAAAACTGTTTTTT. This codes for CSAREGEKLFF.

About this clone itself: The same CDR3 arises from other DNA sequences in this sample as well. V and J are TRBV4-3 and TRBJ1-6, with TRBD1 as a possible D gene (6 bases). V shed 0 bases and J shed 8 bases, with 11 bases lying between them. CDR3 length: 15 residues. CDR1 is LGHNA and CDR2 is YSLEER in the germline V gene. CDR3 DNA sequence: TGCGCCAGCAGCCAAGAAGGACAGAGAGATTCACCCCTCCACTTT. It is translated as CASSQEGQRDSPLHF.

This clone was recorded a few times. Different DNA sequences within this sample yield the same CDR3. V usage is TRBV4-3 and J usage is TRBJ1-5, with unresolved D. Germline CDR1 LGHNA, CDR2 YSLEER. Trimming took 0 bases from V and 2 from J, leaving 5 bases between them. The CDR3 loop spans 14 amino acids. The CDR3 loop is CASSQDLGNQPQHF. The CDR3 DNA follows: TGCGCCAGCAGCCAAGATTTAGGCAATCAGCCCCAGCATTTT.

The chain has TRBV11-2 and TRBJ2-7; weak D call: TRBD2 (6 bases). The CDR3 is 13 residues long. V shed 1 base and J shed 4 bases, with 8 bases lying between them. Germline loops: CDR1 SGHAT, CDR2 FQNNGV. The CDR3 sequence: CASSLAGTYEQYF. For the CDR3, the DNA is TGTGCCAGCAGCTTAGCGGGGACTTACGAGCAGTACTTC.

In this sample, this clone turned up a few times. The chain is built from TRBV7-2 and TRBJ2-5, with 9 bases lining up with TRBD2. Germline trimming cut 1 base from V and 5 bases from J; bases unmatched to any gene: 8. Germline CDR1 SGHTA, CDR2 FQGNSA. The CDR3 length is 16 residues. In DNA form, the CDR3 reads TGTGCCAGCAGCTTAGAGATTGCGGGGGGGAAGGAGACCCAGTACTTC. This translates into CASSLEIAGGKETQYF.

The J gene is TRBJ2-1, the V gene TRBV2; 13 bases are shared with TRBD2. CDR1 is SNHLY, CDR2 FYNNEI, per germline. The CDR3 runs to 15 residues. V trimming: 6 bases; J trimming: 8 bases; junction bases outside the gene matches: 7. This CDR3 is CASRVLAGGPHEQFF. The CDR3 DNA sequence: TGTGCCAGCAGGGTACTAGCGGGGGGGCCTCATGAGCAGTTCTTC.

This clone was counted between two and nine times. The J gene is TRBJ2-7, the V gene TRBV28, with D tentatively TRBD1 (5 bases). The V and J ends lost 5 bases and 0 bases respectively, with 26 bases between them. The CDR3 loop spans 19 amino acids. The germline V gene encodes CDR1 MDHEN and CDR2 SYDVKM. In nucleotides, the CDR3 is TGTGCCAGCAGTCCCCTCCATTCCCGCAGGACATTAATCTCCTACGAGCAGTACTTC. Its translation is CASSPLHSRRTLISYEQYF.

In its sample, this clone was seen once. CDR3 sequence reads: CSVGQGASTDTQYF. CDR3 bases: TGCAGCGTTGGGCAGGGGGCTAGCACAGATACGCAGTATTTT. The rearrangement joins TRBV29-1 to TRBJ2-3, with TRBD1 matching 8 bases. Per the germline V gene, CDR1 is SQVTM and CDR2 is ANQGSEA. With V trimmed by 4 bases and J by 0 bases, 3 bases remained unmatched. This CDR3 contains 14 residues.

The CDR3 coding sequence is TGCAGCGTCGCTCAAGGAGGGGGCAATCAGCCCCAGCATTTT. Amino acids: CSVAQGGGNQPQHF. The chain employs TRBV29-1 and TRBJ1-5; maybe TRBD1 (5 bases). CDR3 size: 14 residues. The germline V gene encodes CDR1 SQVTM and CDR2 ANQGSEA. V shed 6 bases and J shed 2 bases, with 14 bases lying between them.

The gene calls are TRBV15 and TRBJ1-2; 8 positions agree with TRBD1. The CDR3 is made up of 14 amino acids. CDR1 LNHNV and CDR2 YYDKDF come from the germline V gene (reference sequence). The J segment lost 3 bases and the V segment lost 5 bases, leaving 5 bases of the junction unmatched. CDR3 nucleotides: TGTGCCACCAGCGGACAGGGTAACGACTATGGCTACACCTTC. Translated, it gives CATSGQGNDYGYTF.

The chain carries TRBV5-6 and TRBJ2-3; D possibly corresponds to TRBD2 (6 bases). The V end lost 3 bases, the J end lost 2 bases, and 19 bases lay between the germline ends. CDR3 length: 17 residues. The V gene's germline CDR1 is SGHDT and CDR2 YYEEEE. The CDR3 sequence is CASSSTGTGTYTDTQYF. As DNA, the CDR3 is TGTGCCAGCAGCTCTACCGGGACGGGGACTTACACAGATACGCAGTATTTT.

The chain joins TRBV23-1 to TRBJ1-2, with D tentatively TRBD1 (6 bases). TRBV23-1 is an open reading frame, and its role is uncertain. Trimming took off 3 bases at V and 0 bases at J, with 20 bases between the two ends. The CDR3 contains 18 residues. For the CDR3, the DNA is TGCGCCAGCAGTCAGAAACCTACAGGGCCTACCACTAACTATGGCTACACCTTC. It yields the protein CASSQKPTGPTTNYGYTF.

This chain joins TRBV7-3 and TRBJ2-1; TRBD2 matches at 8 bases. The CDR3 totals 16 residues. Trimming took 1 base from V and 12 from J; bases not matched to a gene: 14. Per the germline V gene, CDR1 is SGHTA and CDR2 is FQGTGA. DNA for the CDR3: TGTGCCAGCAGCTTAATGGCCAGCGGGGGCCCTTCGGGGCAGTTCTTC. Encoded protein: CASSLMASGGPSGQFF.

The chain is built from TRBV30 and TRBJ1-1, with no clear D. This CDR3 is 13 amino acids long. V was cut by 0 bases and J by 7 bases, with 12 bases left in between. CDR1 is GTSNPN and CDR2 is SVGIG in the germline V gene (reference sequence). CDR3 loop: CAWSVQAGLEAFF. CDR3 bases: TGTGCCTGGAGTGTACAAGCCGGCCTTGAAGCTTTCTTT.

This clone occurred a few times. The chain links TRBV2 to TRBJ1-1; D not certain. V was trimmed by 5 bases and J by 4 bases, leaving 17 bases between them. From germline, CDR1 is SNHLY and CDR2 FYNNEI. The CDR3 sequence is 15 residues long. The DNA of the CDR3 is TGTGCCAGCAGTCCCACCCGGACGGAGGGCACTGAAGCTTTCTTT. Its protein is CASSPTRTEGTEAFF.

The chain carries TRBV10-3 and TRBJ2-3; 9 nucleotides match TRBD2. The V gene's germline CDR1 is ENHRY and CDR2 SYGVKD. The V segment lost 7 bases and the J segment 2 bases; nucleotides outside the gene matches: 4. The length of the CDR3 is 14 residues. The CDR3 loop reads CAINRLADTDTQYF. CDR3 in DNA: TGTGCCATCAACAGACTAGCGGACACAGATACGCAGTATTTT.

This clone was found a few times. The rearrangement uses TRBV19 and TRBJ2-7; no definite D call. In germline, CDR1 is LNHDA, CDR2 SQIVND (reference sequence). Trimming took 1 base from V and 1 from J, leaving 11 bases between them. This CDR3 is built from 15 residues. The CDR3 DNA reads TGTGCCAGTAGTATAGGGCCCGGGCCTTCCTACGAGCAGTACTTC. Translation gives CASSIGPGPSYEQYF.

The J gene is TRBJ1-6, the V gene TRBV18, with D unresolved. V lost 3 bases and J lost 10, with 10 bases in between. CDR1 is KGHSH and CDR2 is LQKENI in the germline V gene. The CDR3 sequence is 13 residues long. In DNA, the CDR3 is TGTGCCAGCTCACCGGCCCGAGGCTCACCCCTCCACTTT. Its translation: CASSPARGSPLHF. Complete variable domain (other parts from reference TRBV18 and TRBJ1-6): NAGVMQNPRHLVRRRGQEARLRCSPMKGHSHVYWYRQLPEEGLKFMVYLQKENIIDESGMPKERFSAEFPKEGPSILRIQQVVRGDSAAYFCASSPARGSPLHFGNGTRLTVT.

The genes are TRBV6-5 and TRBJ1-6; 8 nucleotides line up with TRBD1. The CDR3 loop spans 13 amino acids. In germline, CDR1 is MNHEY, CDR2 SVGAGI. V dropped 9 bases and J dropped 6; count of bases not matched to a gene: 4. CDR3 nucleotide sequence: TGTGCCAGTACGACAGGGGCTAATTCACCCCTCCACTTT. This gives the protein CASTTGANSPLHF.

This rearrangement joins TRBV5-1 to TRBJ1-2; D remains unclear. This CDR3 spans 15 amino acids. The V end lost 7 bases, the J end lost 0 bases, and 16 bases lay between the germline ends. Germline V gene data show CDR1 as SGHRS and CDR2 as YFSETQ. The CDR3 DNA follows: TGCGCCAGCGTCCTTTCGCCCTCCGCTAACTATGGCTACACCTTC. Protein: CASVLSPSANYGYTF.

This chain connects TRBV25-1 to TRBJ1-2; a weak D match, TRBD1 (5 bases). The CDR3 length is 14 residues. Trimming shortened V by 0 bases and J by 8 bases, and 13 bases separated the two germline ends. Per germline, CDR1 MGHDK and CDR2 SYGVNS. The CDR3 reads CASSEYSGIRGYTF. The CDR3 nucleotides are TGTGCCAGCAGTGAATATTCAGGGATTCGCGGCTACACCTTC.

This rearrangement joins TRBV29-1 to TRBJ1-1; D unresolved. Trimming removed 7 bases from V and 0 bases from J, with 12 bases in between. Germline V gene sequence: CDR1 SQVTM, CDR2 ANQGSEA. The CDR3 has 13 amino acids. The CDR3 region is CSGLTAVNTEAFF. The CDR3 bases are TGCAGCGGTTTGACCGCCGTGAACACTGAAGCTTTCTTT.